A selection of T cell receptor beta chains follows, all from one sample in a study of long-term antiretroviral therapy in people with HIV. This table comes from immunoSEQ multiplex PCR, and its TCRdb copy is limited to in-frame clones, with some not included. The sample includes about 50,000 clones, roughly 80% of them seen just once. Material: unsorted PBMCs, obtained 0.8 years after starting antiretroviral therapy. The receptors here all came from a woman between 18 and 30 years old with HIV. Both conserved end residues are part of each CDR3. A D gene is named only where the DNA matches it firmly. Clone size, where shown, is once, few, many, or a class for clones that have expanded.

13 TRBJ2-7 TRBV19 . . CASSPREGARQYF TGTGCCAGTAGTCCCCGGGAGGGGGCAAGGCAGTACTTC
14 TRBJ2-7 TRBV28 . once CASKDAGVSYEQYF TGTGCCAGCAAAGACGCAGGGGTGTCCTACGAGCAGTACTTC
12 TRBJ1-1 TRBV6-6 . . CASLGGNTEAFF TGTGCCAGCCTGGGGGGGAACACTGAAGCTTTCTTT
11 TRBJ2-7 TRBV29-1 . . CSVEEGYEQYF TGCAGCGTTGAAGAAGGTTACGAGCAGTACTTC
14 TRBJ1-4 TRBV7-8 . . CASSAGLRDEKLFF TGTGCCAGCAGCGCGGGGTTAAGAGATGAAAAACTGTTTTTT
19 TRBJ2-3 TRBV4-3 TRBD2 . CASSQGIAGVLHSTDTQYF TGCGCCAGCAGCCAAGGGATAGCGGGGGTTCTCCATAGCACAGATACGCAGTATTTT
16 TRBJ2-4 TRBV4-1 TRBD1 few CASSRVTGDDKNIQYF TGCGCCAGCAGCCGAGTGACAGGGGATGACAAAAACATTCAGTACTTC
16 TRBJ2-1 TRBV28 TRBD2 . CASSLFAGLLQAEQFF TGTGCCAGCAGTTTATTTGCGGGACTACTCCAAGCCGAGCAGTTCTTC
14 TRBJ1-5 TRBV9 TRBD1 . CASSLQGGNQPQHF TGTGCCAGCAGCCTGCAGGGGGGTAATCAGCCCCAGCATTTT
15 TRBJ1-2 TRBV4-3 . . CASSQKHRANYGYTF TGCGCCAGCAGCCAAAAGCACAGGGCGAACTATGGCTACACCTTC
13 TRBJ2-1 TRBV27 . . CASSYRVRGEQFF TGTGCCAGCAGCTACAGGGTGAGAGGCGAGCAGTTCTTC
16 TRBJ2-5 TRBV27 TRBD1 . CASSFGSRGYQETQYF TGTGCCAGCAGTTTCGGAAGCAGGGGGTACCAAGAGACCCAGTACTTC
15 TRBJ2-1 TRBV11-2 . . CASSLVGGSYNEQFF TGTGCCAGCAGCTTAGTCGGAGGATCCTACAATGAGCAGTTCTTC
14 TRBJ2-3 TRBV28 . . CASTSSGTTDTQYF TGTGCCAGCACCTCCTCGGGGACCACAGATACGCAGTATTTT
16 TRBJ2-1 TRBV6-5 TRBD2 . CASSYRTSGILNEQFF TGTGCCAGCAGTTACCGGACTAGCGGGATCTTGAATGAGCAGTTCTTC
15 TRBJ2-7 TRBV4-3 . . CASSLRTGSPYEQYF TGCGCCAGCAGCCTACGTACAGGGAGCCCTTACGAGCAGTACTTC
18 TRBJ2-3 TRBV5-1 TRBD2 . CASSPAVPGRGLTDTQYF TGCGCCAGCAGCCCTGCGGTCCCAGGGAGGGGCTTGACAGATACGCAGTATTTT
13 TRBJ2-3 TRBV7-3 . . CASSPTTGTIIYF TGTGCCAGCAGCCCTACCACTGGGACGATAATATATTTT
15 TRBJ1-1 TRBV5-4 . once CASSSLGGVTTEAFF TGTGCCAGCAGCTCCCTCGGCGGGGTAACCACTGAAGCTTTCTTT
15 TRBJ2-1 TRBV9 . . CASSPGVSGSHEQFF TGTGCCAGCAGCCCCGGGGTTTCGGGTTCTCATGAGCAGTTCTTC
14 TRBJ2-3 TRBV9 . . CASSVGGSADTQYF TGTGCCAGCAGCGTAGGAGGTAGCGCAGATACGCAGTATTTT
11 TRBJ2-5 TRBV6-5 . . CASSYMGTQYF TGTGCCAGCAGTTACATGGGTACCCAGTACTTC
15 TRBJ2-2 TRBV7-6 TRBD2 . CASSLPGGRAGELFF TGTGCCAGCAGCTTACCGGGGGGACGGGCCGGGGAGCTGTTTTTT
14 TRBJ1-1 TRBV5-1 TRBD1 . CASSLGARGAEAFF TGCGCCAGCAGCTTGGGTGCCAGGGGGGCTGAAGCTTTCTTT
14 TRBJ2-7 TRBV12-5 . . CASVTGKGTSEQYF TGTGCTAGTGTTACAGGAAAAGGTACTAGCGAGCAGTACTTC
15 TRBJ1-1 TRBV5-1 . . CASSFRGQQNTEAFF TGCGCCAGCAGCTTCAGAGGACAGCAGAACACTGAAGCTTTCTTT
14 TRBJ2-3 TRBV6-1 . . CASSEGYRTDTQYF TGTGCCAGCAGTGAAGGGTACCGCACAGATACGCAGTATTTT
16 TRBJ2-2 TRBV9 . . CASSVGRGTRTGELFF TGTGCCAGCAGCGTTGGACGCGGGACTCGCACCGGGGAGCTGTTTTTT
16 TRBJ1-1 TRBV19 TRBD1 . CASSFLTGPMNTEAFF TGTGCCAGTAGTTTCTTGACAGGGCCCATGAACACTGAAGCTTTCTTT
14 TRBJ1-1 TRBV6-5 . few CASSSTAVNTEAFF TGTGCCAGCAGTTCAACAGCGGTGAACACTGAAGCTTTCTTT
15 TRBJ2-1 TRBV6-4 TRBD1 . CASSLGTASYNEQFF TGTGCCAGCAGTCTCGGGACAGCTTCCTACAATGAGCAGTTCTTC